This T cell receptor beta chain was retrieved from a study of blood T cell repertoires in COVID-19. Study as a whole: Samples taken during acute and convalescent COVID-19 were collected in the United States, Italy and Spain. T cells, B-cell-depleted T cells, or PBMCs supplied cDNA or gDNA.

Study processing details: Estimates of nucleated cell counts were drawn from the amplification of reference gene primers. Sequencing used immunoSEQ multiplex PCR; TCRdb keeps in-frame clones, though not all of them. V and J calls plus clone size are reproduced from that table; the DNA served to infer D and trimming. Of fewer than 300,000 clones listed, 80% to 90% were seen once; the top ten hold over 2%. Trimming removed 0 bases from V and 4 bases from J, with 11 bases in between. Germline V gene data show CDR1 as SEHNR and CDR2 as FQNEAQ (reference sequence). The length of the CDR3 is 15 residues. V is TRBV7-9 and J is TRBJ2-3; D is uncertain. The material sequenced was peripheral blood. The clonotype originates from a woman aged 45 to 65 with acute or convalescent COVID-19. CDR3 residues: CASSLARLPPDTQYF. The CDR3, as DNA: TGTGCCAGCAGCTTAGCGCGATTACCGCCAGATACGCAGTATTTT.